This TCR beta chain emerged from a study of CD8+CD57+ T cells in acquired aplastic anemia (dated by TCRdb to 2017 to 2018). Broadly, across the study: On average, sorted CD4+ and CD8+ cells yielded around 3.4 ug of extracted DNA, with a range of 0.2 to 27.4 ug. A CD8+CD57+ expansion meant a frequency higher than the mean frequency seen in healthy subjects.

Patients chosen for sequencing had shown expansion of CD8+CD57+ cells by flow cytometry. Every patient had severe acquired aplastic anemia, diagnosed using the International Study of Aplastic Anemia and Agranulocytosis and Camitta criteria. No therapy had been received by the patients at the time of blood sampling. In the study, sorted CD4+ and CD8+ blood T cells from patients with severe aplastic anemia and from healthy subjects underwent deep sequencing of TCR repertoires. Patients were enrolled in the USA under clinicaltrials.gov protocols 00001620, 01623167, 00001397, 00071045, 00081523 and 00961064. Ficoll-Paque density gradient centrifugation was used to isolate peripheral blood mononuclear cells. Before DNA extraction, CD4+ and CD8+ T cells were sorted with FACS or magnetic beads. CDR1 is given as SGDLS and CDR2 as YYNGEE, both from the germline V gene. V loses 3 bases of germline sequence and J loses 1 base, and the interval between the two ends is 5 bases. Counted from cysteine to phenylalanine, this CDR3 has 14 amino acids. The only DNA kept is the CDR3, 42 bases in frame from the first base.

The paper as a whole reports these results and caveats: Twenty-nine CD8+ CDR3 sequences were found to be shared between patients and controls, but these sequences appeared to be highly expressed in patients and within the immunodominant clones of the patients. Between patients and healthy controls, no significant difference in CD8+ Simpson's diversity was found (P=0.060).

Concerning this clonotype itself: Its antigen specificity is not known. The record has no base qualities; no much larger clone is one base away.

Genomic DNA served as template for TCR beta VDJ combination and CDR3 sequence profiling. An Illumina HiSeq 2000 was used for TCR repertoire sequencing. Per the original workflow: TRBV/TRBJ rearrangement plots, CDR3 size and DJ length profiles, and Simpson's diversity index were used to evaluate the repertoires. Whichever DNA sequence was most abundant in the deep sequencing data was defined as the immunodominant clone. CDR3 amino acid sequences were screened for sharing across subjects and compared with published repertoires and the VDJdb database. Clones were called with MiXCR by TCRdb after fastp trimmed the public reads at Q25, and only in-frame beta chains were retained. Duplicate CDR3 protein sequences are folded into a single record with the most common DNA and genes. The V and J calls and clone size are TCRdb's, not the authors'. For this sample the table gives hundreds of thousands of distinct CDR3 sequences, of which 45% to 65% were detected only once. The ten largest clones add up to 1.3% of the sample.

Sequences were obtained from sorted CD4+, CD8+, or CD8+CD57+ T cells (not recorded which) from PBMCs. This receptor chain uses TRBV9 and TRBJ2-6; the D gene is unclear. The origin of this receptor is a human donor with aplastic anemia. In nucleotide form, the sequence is TGTGCCAGCAGCGCATATTCTGGGGCCAACGTCCTGACTTTC. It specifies CASSAYSGANVLTF.